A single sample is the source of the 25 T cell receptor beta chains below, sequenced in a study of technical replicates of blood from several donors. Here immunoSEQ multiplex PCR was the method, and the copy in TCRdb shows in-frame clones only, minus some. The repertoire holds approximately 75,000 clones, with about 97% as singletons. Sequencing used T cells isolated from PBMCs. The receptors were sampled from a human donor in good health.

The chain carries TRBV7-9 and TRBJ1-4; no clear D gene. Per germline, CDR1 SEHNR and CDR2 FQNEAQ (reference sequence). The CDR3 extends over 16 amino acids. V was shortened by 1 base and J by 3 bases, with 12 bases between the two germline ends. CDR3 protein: CASSLVRGGPNEKLFF. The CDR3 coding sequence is TGTGCCAGCAGCTTAGTAAGAGGAGGGCCTAATGAAAAACTGTTTTTT.

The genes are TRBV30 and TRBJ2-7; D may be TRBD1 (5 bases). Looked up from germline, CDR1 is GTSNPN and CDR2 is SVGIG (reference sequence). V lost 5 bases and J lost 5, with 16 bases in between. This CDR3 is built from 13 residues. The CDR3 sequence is CAWGWEGVHEQYF. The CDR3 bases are TGTGCCTGGGGGTGGGAAGGGGTCCACGAGCAGTACTTC.

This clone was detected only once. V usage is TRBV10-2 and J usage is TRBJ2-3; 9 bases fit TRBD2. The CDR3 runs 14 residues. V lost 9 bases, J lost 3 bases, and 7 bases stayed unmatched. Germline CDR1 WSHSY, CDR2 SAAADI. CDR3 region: CASAPGLATDTQYF. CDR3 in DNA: TGCGCCAGTGCCCCGGGACTAGCTACAGATACGCAGTATTTT.

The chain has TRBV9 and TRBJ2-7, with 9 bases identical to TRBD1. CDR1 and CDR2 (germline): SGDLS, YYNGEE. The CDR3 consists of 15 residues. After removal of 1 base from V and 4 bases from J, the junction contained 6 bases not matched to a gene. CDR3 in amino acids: CASSVSGTGFYEQYF. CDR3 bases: TGTGCCAGCAGCGTATCCGGGACAGGGTTTTACGAGCAGTACTTC.

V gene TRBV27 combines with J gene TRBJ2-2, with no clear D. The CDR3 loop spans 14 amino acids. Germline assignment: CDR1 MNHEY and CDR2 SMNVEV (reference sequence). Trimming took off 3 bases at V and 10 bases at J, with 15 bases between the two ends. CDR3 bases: TGTGCCAGCAGTTTTTATACAGCAAAGGCGGAGCTGTTTTTT. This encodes CASSFYTAKAELFF.

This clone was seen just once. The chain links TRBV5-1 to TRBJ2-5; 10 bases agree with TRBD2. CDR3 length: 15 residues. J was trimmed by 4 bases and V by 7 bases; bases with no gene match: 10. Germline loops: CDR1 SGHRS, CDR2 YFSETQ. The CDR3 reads CASHTSGMMRETQYF. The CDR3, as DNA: TGCGCCAGCCATACTAGCGGGATGATGCGAGAGACCCAGTACTTC.

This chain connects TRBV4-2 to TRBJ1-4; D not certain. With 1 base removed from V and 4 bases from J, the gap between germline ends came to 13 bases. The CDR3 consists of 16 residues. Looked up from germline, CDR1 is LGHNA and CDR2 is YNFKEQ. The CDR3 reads CASSQAADGSNEKLFF. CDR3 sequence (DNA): TGTGCCAGCAGCCAAGCGGCCGACGGGAGTAATGAAAAACTGTTTTTT.

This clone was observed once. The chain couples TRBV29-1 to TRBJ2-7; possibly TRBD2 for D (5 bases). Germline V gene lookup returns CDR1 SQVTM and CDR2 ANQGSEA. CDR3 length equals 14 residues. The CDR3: CRTLRASRSYEQYF. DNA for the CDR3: TGCAGGACATTACGAGCTAGCAGGTCCTACGAGCAGTACTTC.

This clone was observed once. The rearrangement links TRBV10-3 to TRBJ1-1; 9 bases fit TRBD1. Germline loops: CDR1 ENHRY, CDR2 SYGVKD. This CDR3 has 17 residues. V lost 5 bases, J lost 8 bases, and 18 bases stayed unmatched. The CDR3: CAISSQGARPLGSEAFF. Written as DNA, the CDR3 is TGTGCCATCAGTTCACAGGGGGCGCGTCCGCTTGGGAGCGAAGCTTTCTTT.

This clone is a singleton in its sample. The CDR3 spells CASSLTGDNSPLHF. The CDR3 bases are TGTGCCAGCAGTCTGACAGGGGATAATTCACCCCTCCACTTT. V gene TRBV2 combines with J gene TRBJ1-6; the match to TRBD1 covers 8 bases. Trimming cost V 5 bases and J 5 bases; bases outside gene matches: 2. This CDR3 has 14 residues. Germline loops: CDR1 SNHLY, CDR2 FYNNEI.

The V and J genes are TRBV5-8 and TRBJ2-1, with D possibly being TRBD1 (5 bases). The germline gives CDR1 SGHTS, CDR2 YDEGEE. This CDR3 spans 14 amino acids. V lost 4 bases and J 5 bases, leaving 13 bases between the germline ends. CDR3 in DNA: TGTGCCAGCAGCCCCGGGCAGGGTAACAATGAGCAGTTCTTC. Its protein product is CASSPGQGNNEQFF. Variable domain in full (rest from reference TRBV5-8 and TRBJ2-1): EAGVTQSPTHLIKTRGQQATLRCSPISGHTSVYWYQQALGLGLQFLLWYDEGEERNRGNFPPRFSGRQFPNYSSELNVNALELEDSALYLCASSPGQGNNEQFFGPGTRLTVL.

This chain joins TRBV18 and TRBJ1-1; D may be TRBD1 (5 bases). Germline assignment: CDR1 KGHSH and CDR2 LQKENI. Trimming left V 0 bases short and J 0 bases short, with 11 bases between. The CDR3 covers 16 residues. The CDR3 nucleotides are TGTGCCAGCTCACCACCGAATCGACAGTTGAACACTGAAGCTTTCTTT. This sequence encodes CASSPPNRQLNTEAFF.

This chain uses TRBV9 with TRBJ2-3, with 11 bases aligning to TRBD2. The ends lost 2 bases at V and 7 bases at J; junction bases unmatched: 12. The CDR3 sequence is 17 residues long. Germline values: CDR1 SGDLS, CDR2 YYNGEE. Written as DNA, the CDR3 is TGTGCCAGCAGCGTGAGACTAGCGGGGCACCAATTGAATACGCAGTATTTT. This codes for CASSVRLAGHQLNTQYF.

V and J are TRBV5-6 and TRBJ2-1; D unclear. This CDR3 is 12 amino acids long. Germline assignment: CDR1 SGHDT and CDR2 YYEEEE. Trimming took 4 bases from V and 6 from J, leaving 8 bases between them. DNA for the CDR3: TGTGCCAGCAGCCAAATTGTCAATGAGCAGTTCTTC. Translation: CASSQIVNEQFF.

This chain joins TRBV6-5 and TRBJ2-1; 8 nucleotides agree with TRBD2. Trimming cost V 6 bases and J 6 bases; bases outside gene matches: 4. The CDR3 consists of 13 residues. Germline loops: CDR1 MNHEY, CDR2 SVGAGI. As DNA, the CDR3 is TGTGCCAGCAGCACTAGCGGTACCAATGAGCAGTTCTTC. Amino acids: CASSTSGTNEQFF.

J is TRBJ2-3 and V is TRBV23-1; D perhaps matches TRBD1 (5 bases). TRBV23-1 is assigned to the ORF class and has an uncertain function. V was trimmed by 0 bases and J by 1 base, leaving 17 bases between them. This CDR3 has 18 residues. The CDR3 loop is CASSQSSRHRCCTDTQYF. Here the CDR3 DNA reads TGCGCCAGCAGTCAATCATCACGCCACAGGTGCTGCACAGATACGCAGTATTTT.

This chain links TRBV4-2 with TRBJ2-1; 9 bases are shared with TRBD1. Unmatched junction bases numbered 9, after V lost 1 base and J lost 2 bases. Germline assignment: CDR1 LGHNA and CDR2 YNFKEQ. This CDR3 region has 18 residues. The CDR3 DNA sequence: TGTGCCAGCAGCCAAGGGTACAGGGGGCATAGAGCCTACAATGAGCAGTTCTTC. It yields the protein CASSQGYRGHRAYNEQFF.

The CDR3 reads CASSFSGGYGYTF. CDR3 sequence (DNA): TGTGCCAGCAGCTTCTCCGGGGGGTATGGCTACACCTTC. The chain combines TRBV7-9 with TRBJ1-2; tentatively, D is TRBD1 (5 bases). This CDR3 has 13 residues. V lost 3 bases to trimming and J lost 5 bases, with 10 bases between them. Germline assignment: CDR1 SEHNR and CDR2 FQNEAQ (reference sequence). Combining the CDR3 with reference TRBV7-9 and TRBJ1-2 gives the whole variable domain DTGVSQNPRHKITKRGQNVTFRCDPISEHNRLYWYRQTLGQGPEFLTYFQNEAQLEKSRLLSDRFSAERPKGSFSTLEIQRTEQGDSAMYLCASSFSGGYGYTFGSGTRLTVV.

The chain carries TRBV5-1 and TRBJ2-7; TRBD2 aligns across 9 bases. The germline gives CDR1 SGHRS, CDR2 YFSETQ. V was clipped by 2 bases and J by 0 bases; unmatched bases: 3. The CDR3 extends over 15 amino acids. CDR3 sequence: CASSLNSGSSYEQYF. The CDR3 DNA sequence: TGCGCCAGCAGCTTAAATAGCGGGAGCTCCTACGAGCAGTACTTC.

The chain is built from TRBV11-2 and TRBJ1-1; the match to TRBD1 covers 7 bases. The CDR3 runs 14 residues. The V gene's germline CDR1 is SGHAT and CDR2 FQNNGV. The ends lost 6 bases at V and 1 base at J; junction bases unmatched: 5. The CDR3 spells CASSRPGGNTEAFF. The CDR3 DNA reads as TGTGCCAGCAGTCGTCCAGGGGGGAACACTGAAGCTTTCTTT.

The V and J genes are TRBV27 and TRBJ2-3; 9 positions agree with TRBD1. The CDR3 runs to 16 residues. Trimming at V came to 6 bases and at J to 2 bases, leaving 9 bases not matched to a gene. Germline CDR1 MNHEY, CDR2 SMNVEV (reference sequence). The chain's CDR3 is CASRPRDRVNTDTQYF. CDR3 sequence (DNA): TGTGCCAGCAGACCCCGGGACAGGGTAAACACAGATACGCAGTATTTT.

In nucleotides, the CDR3 is TGTGCCAGCAGCGTAGAGGGACTCAACTATGGCTACACCTTC. Protein sequence: CASSVEGLNYGYTF. V usage is TRBV9 and J usage is TRBJ1-2; D is possibly TRBD1 (5 bases). The V end lost 0 bases, the J end lost 2 bases, and 8 bases lay between the germline ends. The length of the CDR3 is 14 residues. Germline CDR1 reads SGDLS; CDR2 reads YYNGEE.

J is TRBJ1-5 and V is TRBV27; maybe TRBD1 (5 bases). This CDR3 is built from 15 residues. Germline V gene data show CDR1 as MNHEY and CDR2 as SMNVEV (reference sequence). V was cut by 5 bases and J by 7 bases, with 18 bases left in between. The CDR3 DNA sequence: TGTGCCAGCAGTACCTCCTTAACAGGAGACCAGCCCCAGCATTTT. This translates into CASSTSLTGDQPQHF.

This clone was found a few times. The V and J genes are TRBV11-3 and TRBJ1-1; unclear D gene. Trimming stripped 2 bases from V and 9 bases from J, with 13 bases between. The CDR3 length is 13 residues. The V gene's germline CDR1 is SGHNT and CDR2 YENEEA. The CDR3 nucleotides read TGTGCCAGCAGCTTAAATTTTGGGGAGAAAGCTTTCTTT. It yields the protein CASSLNFGEKAFF.

CDR3 bases: TGTGCCAGCAGCTTGAGAGTTTTGCAGGGTCGGGGCAATCAGCCCCAGCATTTT. Translating it yields CASSLRVLQGRGNQPQHF. This sequence joins TRBV5-6 and TRBJ1-5; D might be TRBD1 (5 bases). CDR3 length: 18 amino acids. Trimming removed 1 base at V and 2 bases at J, with 19 bases between. The germline gives CDR1 SGHDT, CDR2 YYEEEE.